This T cell receptor (beta chain) was recorded in a study of tumor-infiltrating lymphocytes in primary liver carcinoma. About the study: Cases comprised patients with primary liver carcinoma who received surgical resection. Tumors, staged T1-T3 N0M0, spanned roughly 4 to 11 cm.

Blood RNA came from unsorted whole blood; germline DNA was also extracted. J was trimmed by 4 bases and V by 7 bases; bases with no gene match: 12. The CDR3 extends over 17 amino acids. CDR1 and CDR2 (germline): MNHEY, SVGEGT. Overall study results and limits: Relative to tumor region pairs, the tumor-adjacent and tumor-blood pairs showed overlap that was lower.

This clonotype was found many times. What it binds is not known. The investigators made TCR beta cDNA from 400 to 550 ng total RNA, using a constant-region primer. Nested multiplex PCR, run for three rounds with slightly modified ARM-PCR, yielded TCR beta libraries. Running 9 to 11 cycles apiece, the first two PCR rounds relied on TRBV1-TRBV30 forward primers together with a C-beta reverse primer. TCRdb passed the multiplex PCR reads through MiXCR, listing each CDR3 protein once. The table has 300,000 to 400,000 distinct CDR3 sequences, about 65% seen once. The sequencing sample was made of peripheral blood. The chain combines TRBV6-2 or TRBV6-3 with TRBJ2-2; TRBD2 matches 10 bases. The sequence was collected from a middle-aged man with primary liver carcinoma and hepatitis B virus infection. CDR3: CASKASGRFSPTGELFF. The CDR3 bases are TGTGCCAGCAAGGCTAGCGGGAGATTTTCCCCCACCGGGGAGCTGTTTTTT.